These T cell receptor beta chains were read from a single sample in a study of CD8 T cells in ankylosing spondylitis. One entry per CDR3 protein results from TCRdb running MiXCR on the 5' RACE reads. The table lists just under 550,000 distinct CDR3 sequences, 10% to 15% of them singletons. Input material: blood, either unsorted or a sorted T cell fraction (not recorded which). These receptor sequences come from a male donor with ankylosing spondylitis. The CDR3 runs from the conserved cysteine through the conserved F or W. Fields, in order: J gene, D gene, V gene, clone size, CDR3 protein, CDR3 DNA. A D gene is named only where the DNA matches it firmly. Clone size is stated in some rows and not others, as once, few, many or a class when expanded.

>TRBJ2-5|-|TRBV5-1|once
CASSWGQGGETQYF
TGCGCCAGCAGCTGGGGTCAGGGTGGAGAGACCCAGTACTTC
>TRBJ2-1|TRBD2|TRBV20-1|few
CSASGRAVNEQFF
TGCAGTGCTAGCGGGAGGGCCGTCAATGAGCAGTTCTTC
>TRBJ2-7|TRBD2|TRBV20-1|few
CSATAGASYEQYF
TGCAGTGCCACAGCGGGAGCTTCCTACGAGCAGTACTTC
>TRBJ1-5|TRBD1|TRBV6-5|-
CASSYSGTAHNQPQHF
TGTGCCAGCAGTTACTCTGGGACAGCTCACAATCAGCCCCAGCATTTT
>TRBJ2-1|TRBD2|TRBV11-1|-
CASSLAFTREGPNNEQFF
TGTGCCAGCAGCTTAGCGTTTACGCGGGAGGGCCCAAACAATGAGCAGTTCTTC
>TRBJ1-5|TRBD1|TRBV7-2|-
CASSFTGDNQPQHF
TGTGCCAGCAGCTTTACAGGGGATAATCAGCCCCAGCATTTT
>TRBJ2-3|TRBD1|TRBV5-1|few
CARRGQGVARERGADTQYF
TGCGCCAGAAGAGGACAGGGGGTCGCGCGGGAGCGGGGCGCAGATACGCAGTATTTT
>TRBJ2-1|-|TRBV7-8|many
CASSLGPLREQFF
TGTGCCAGCAGCTTAGGGCCTCTGAGAGAGCAGTTCTTC
>TRBJ1-1|-|TRBV5-5|few
CASGTRTDEAFF
TGTGCCAGCGGTACTAGGACAGATGAAGCTTTCTTT
>TRBJ1-2|TRBD1|TRBV5-1|few
CASSSGQGGTYGYTF
TGCGCCAGCAGCTCCGGACAGGGGGGGACCTATGGCTACACCTTC
>TRBJ2-7|TRBD2|TRBV4-2|-
CASSQEASGSPSYEQYF
TGTGCCAGCAGCCAAGAGGCTAGCGGTTCTCCCTCCTACGAGCAGTACTTC
>TRBJ2-3|-|TRBV24-1|-
CATSEEAGRTDTQYF
TGTGCCACCAGTGAGGAGGCGGGACGCACAGATACGCAGTATTTT
>TRBJ2-7|TRBD2|TRBV29-1|few
CSTTTSGNSEQYF
TGCAGCACCACGACTAGCGGGAACTCCGAGCAGTACTTC
>TRBJ2-5|-|TRBV12-3/TRBV12-4|-
CASSPRGSAGKETQYF
TGTGCCAGCAGCCCACGGGGTAGCGCTGGGAAGGAGACCCAGTACTTC
>TRBJ1-2|-|TRBV7-8|few
CASSPRSTNYGYTF
TGTGCCAGCAGCCCAAGGTCGACCAACTATGGCTACACCTTC
>TRBJ2-1|-|TRBV11-2|-
CASNPGRSVVNEQFF
TGTGCCAGCAACCCTGGTCGGTCCGTAGTCAATGAGCAGTTCTTC
>TRBJ2-3|-|TRBV6-2/TRBV6-3|-
CASSQRSAAAPGGTDTQYF
TGTGCCAGCAGTCAACGCTCGGCAGCGGCACCCGGGGGCACAGATACGCAGTATTTT
>TRBJ1-5|-|TRBV24-1|-
CATSDRSLNQPQHF
TGTGCCACCAGTGATAGGTCACTAAATCAGCCCCAGCATTTT
>TRBJ1-2|-|TRBV7-9|many
CASSLAAGIHGYTF
TGTGCCAGCAGCTTAGCGGCAGGGATCCATGGCTACACCTTC
>TRBJ2-1|-|TRBV5-1|many
CASSLRLEEQFF
TGCGCCAGCAGCTTGAGACTCGAGGAGCAGTTCTTC
>TRBJ1-2|TRBD1|TRBV20-1|few
CSARPGQGAQGYGYTF
TGCAGTGCTAGACCGGGACAGGGGGCGCAAGGTTATGGCTACACCTTC
>TRBJ1-5|-|TRBV6-4|-
CASSSLAGTNQPQHF
TGTGCCAGCAGTTCTTTAGCGGGGACCAATCAGCCCCAGCATTTT
>TRBJ2-7|TRBD2|TRBV20-1|-
CSARDWGLAPPEQYF
TGCAGTGCTAGAGATTGGGGACTAGCGCCGCCAGAGCAGTACTTC
>TRBJ2-3|TRBD2|TRBV20-1|few
CSARDRREGTDTQYF
TGCAGTGCTAGAGATCGCCGGGAGGGGACAGATACGCAGTATTTT
>TRBJ2-1|-|TRBV20-1|-
CSASRQGSYYNEQFF
TGCAGTGCTAGTCGGCAGGGATCATACTACAATGAGCAGTTCTTC
>TRBJ2-2|TRBD2|TRBV24-1|-
CATSDRVGRSTGELFF
TGTGCCACCAGTGATCGGGTCGGGAGGAGCACCGGGGAGCTGTTTTTT
>TRBJ1-1|-|TRBV7-6|-
CASSLVGAGTMNTEAFF
TGTGCCAGCAGCTTAGTAGGGGCAGGGACGATGAACACTGAAGCTTTCTTT
>TRBJ2-5|-|TRBV7-9|many
CASSLGASGETQYF
TGTGCCAGCAGCTTGGGTGCGAGTGGAGAGACCCAGTACTTC
>TRBJ1-1|TRBD1|TRBV27|few
CASSPPLGQEKAFF
TGTGCCAGCAGTCCGCCCCTGGGACAGGAAAAAGCTTTCTTT
>TRBJ2-3|TRBD2|TRBV20-1|few
CSARDRTGGSDTQYF
TGCAGTGCTAGAGATCGGACGGGAGGGTCAGATACGCAGTATTTT
>TRBJ1-2|-|TRBV10-3|many
CAISSPRGGYTF
TGTGCCATCAGCAGCCCCCGAGGCGGCTACACCTTC
>TRBJ1-1|-|TRBV5-1|many
CASSLGLRDTEAFF
TGCGCCAGCAGCTTGGGACTCCGAGACACTGAAGCTTTCTTT
>TRBJ1-5|TRBD1|TRBV27|few
CASKRTGNGDQPQHF
TGTGCCAGCAAACGGACAGGGAATGGGGATCAGCCCCAGCATTTT
>TRBJ2-1|TRBD1|TRBV12-3/TRBV12-4|-
CASSFPGTGVNEQFF
TGTGCCAGCAGTTTCCCCGGGACAGGGGTCAATGAGCAGTTCTTC
>TRBJ1-1|-|TRBV20-1|-
CSASSAREFFNTEAFF
TGCAGTGCTAGCTCGGCCCGTGAATTTTTCAACACTGAAGCTTTCTTT
>TRBJ2-1|-|TRBV12-3/TRBV12-4|-
CASRLPGNEQFF
TGTGCCAGCAGGCTCCCGGGGAATGAGCAGTTCTTC
>TRBJ2-6|-|TRBV12-3/TRBV12-4|-
CASSLDESGPGANVLTF
TGTGCCAGCAGTTTAGATGAGTCTGGGCCTGGGGCCAACGTCCTGACTTTC
>TRBJ2-3|TRBD1|TRBV12-3/TRBV12-4|few
CASSSGQGAYTDTQYF
TGTGCCAGCAGTTCAGGACAGGGAGCTTACACAGATACGCAGTATTTT
>TRBJ2-1|TRBD1|TRBV3-1|few
CASSHTGGERKFF
TGTGCCAGCAGTCACACAGGGGGCGAGCGAAAGTTCTTC
>TRBJ2-2|TRBD1|TRBV20-1|-
CSARDDRGLVAGPSDTGELFF
TGCAGTGCTAGAGATGACAGGGGGCTTGTAGCGGGTCCCTCGGACACCGGGGAGCTGTTTTTT